A selection of T cell receptor beta chains follows, all from one sample in a study of PD-1 blockade in classical Hodgkin lymphoma. Assay: immunoSEQ multiplex PCR; the TCRdb copy retains only in-frame clones and omits some. The sample shows some 21,000 clones, more than 80% of them seen only once. Specimen: peripheral blood mononuclear cells (PBMCs), collected before the fourth cycle of nivolumab. Every receptor here comes from a human donor with classical Hodgkin lymphoma. Each CDR3 is given with its conserved first and last residue. A D gene is named only where the DNA matches it firmly. Only some rows state a clone size, as once, few, many or a class for expanded clones.

J | size | V | D | CDR3 | DNA
TRBJ2-2 | once | TRBV5-5 | - | CASSRRDTRNTGELFF | TGTGCCAGCAGCCGCCGGGACACCCGGAACACCGGGGAGCTGTTTTTT
TRBJ1-1 | - | TRBV4-2 | - | CASSQERSLEAFF | TGTGCCAGCAGCCAAGAGAGGTCCCTTGAAGCTTTCTTT
TRBJ2-3 | once | TRBV30 | - | CACNRESQYF | TGTGCCTGCAACAGGGAATCGCAGTATTTT
TRBJ2-5 | once | TRBV4-3 | TRBD1 | CASSQGTTGDTQETQYF | TGCGCCAGCAGCCAAGGAACGACAGGGGACACCCAAGAGACCCAGTACTTC
TRBJ2-2 | - | TRBV7-3 | - | CASSSQSIDPSENTGELFF | TGTGCCAGCAGCTCCCAATCCATAGACCCTTCTGAGAACACCGGGGAGCTGTTTTTT
TRBJ2-1 | - | TRBV15 | - | CATSRGGGGGGKINEQFF | TGTGCCACCAGCAGAGGGGGCGGTGGAGGGGGCAAGATTAATGAGCAGTTCTTC
TRBJ2-1 | - | TRBV29-1 | - | CSVRESSYNEQFF | TGCAGCGTCCGGGAGAGCTCCTACAATGAGCAGTTCTTC
TRBJ1-5 | few | TRBV6-5 | TRBD1 | CASSYGGQGDQPQHF | TGTGCCAGCAGTTACGGCGGACAGGGTGATCAGCCCCAGCATTTT
TRBJ2-3 | once | TRBV10-3 | - | CAISGLESSTDTQYF | TGTGCCATCAGTGGGCTAGAGTCTAGCACAGATACGCAGTATTTT
TRBJ2-1 | - | TRBV5-1 | - | CASSSGGFAYNEQFF | TGCGCCAGCAGCTCGGGGGGCTTCGCCTACAATGAGCAGTTCTTC
TRBJ2-1 | - | TRBV10-3 | TRBD1 | CAISESLTGTNYNEQFF | TGTGCCATCAGTGAGTCCTTGACAGGGACCAACTACAATGAGCAGTTCTTC
TRBJ2-7 | - | TRBV6-5 | - | CASGSPSSYEQYF | TGTGCCAGCGGGTCACCCAGCTCCTACGAGCAGTACTTC
TRBJ1-4 | - | TRBV28 | TRBD1 | CASRGGQGVGEKLFF | TGTGCCAGCAGAGGCGGACAGGGGGTAGGTGAAAAACTGTTTTTT
TRBJ1-2 | - | TRBV5-1 | TRBD1 | CASSLNRGVGYGYTF | TGCGCCAGCAGCTTAAACAGGGGAGTCGGCTATGGCTACACCTTC
TRBJ2-7 | - | TRBV7-9 | TRBD2 | CASSLPTSGSLYEQYF | TGTGCCAGCAGCTTACCGACTAGCGGGTCCCTCTACGAGCAGTACTTC
TRBJ2-2 | medium-sized | TRBV19 | - | CASSLLLRGASGELFF | TGTGCCAGTAGCCTTTTGTTACGGGGGGCATCCGGGGAGCTGTTTTTT
TRBJ1-1 | once | TRBV6-5 | TRBD1 | CASKPGQQNTEAFF | TGTGCCAGCAAACCGGGACAGCAGAACACTGAAGCTTTCTTT
TRBJ2-5 | - | TRBV4-2 | - | CASSQASKWETQYF | TGTGCCAGCAGCCAAGCCTCTAAGTGGGAGACCCAGTACTTC
TRBJ2-3 | - | TRBV7-9 | - | CASSLWLGTFPDTQYF | TGTGCCAGCAGCTTATGGCTCGGGACTTTCCCAGATACGCAGTATTTT
TRBJ2-1 | - | TRBV2 | TRBD2 | CASSEGLGLAPNNEQFF | TGTGCCAGCAGTGAAGGTTTAGGACTAGCACCTAACAATGAGCAGTTCTTC
TRBJ1-6 | - | TRBV2 | TRBD1 | CASSGGQSSYNSPLHF | TGTGCCAGCAGTGGGGGACAGAGCTCCTATAATTCACCCCTCCACTTT
TRBJ2-3 | few | TRBV2 | TRBD2 | CASRLASSTDTQYF | TGTGCCAGCAGACTAGCGTCTAGCACAGATACGCAGTATTTT
TRBJ2-2 | once | TRBV9 | TRBD2 | CASSVGQRGSGELFF | TGTGCCAGCAGCGTAGGCCAGCGGGGATCCGGGGAGCTGTTTTTT
TRBJ1-6 | - | TRBV4-2 | - | CASSQDSAGSYNSPLHF | TGTGCCAGCAGCCAAGATAGTGCAGGGTCCTATAATTCACCCCTCCACTTT
TRBJ1-4 | few | TRBV30 | - | CAWSWGGDEKLFF | TGTGCCTGGAGTTGGGGGGGAGATGAAAAACTGTTTTTT
TRBJ2-1 | once | TRBV5-6 | - | CASSLTGRLPNEQFF | TGTGCCAGCAGCTTAACAGGCCGTTTACCCAATGAGCAGTTCTTC
TRBJ2-2 | - | TRBV19 | - | CASSMAIISDPGELFF | TGTGCCAGTAGTATGGCGATTATCAGTGACCCCGGGGAGCTGTTTTTT
TRBJ1-4 | - | TRBV4-3 | - | CASSQVDNEKLFF | TGCGCCAGCAGCCAGGTAGACAATGAAAAACTGTTTTTT
TRBJ2-7 | - | TRBV5-1 | TRBD2 | CASSDAGTSGNYEQYF | TGCGCCAGCAGTGATGCCGGGACTAGCGGCAACTACGAGCAGTACTTC
TRBJ2-5 | - | TRBV18 | - | CASSPGQLETQYF | TGTGCCAGCTCACCAGGGCAGCTGGAGACCCAGTACTTC
TRBJ2-7 | - | TRBV9 | TRBD1 | CASSSPTGEREQYF | TGTGCCAGCAGCTCACCGACAGGGGAACGAGAGCAGTACTTC
TRBJ2-1 | - | TRBV5-1 | TRBD2 | CASSFLAGTYNEQFF | TGCGCCAGCAGCTTTCTAGCGGGAACCTACAATGAGCAGTTCTTC
TRBJ1-1 | - | TRBV2 | - | CASSPRGEAFF | TGTGCCAGCAGTCCAAGGGGGGAAGCTTTCTTT
TRBJ2-3 | - | TRBV7-9 | - | CASSQQEGDTQYF | TGTGCCAGCAGCCAACAGGAGGGAGATACGCAGTATTTT
TRBJ2-3 | once | TRBV14 | TRBD2 | CASSQGLAGLHTDTQYF | TGTGCCAGCAGCCAAGGACTAGCGGGGCTTCATACAGATACGCAGTATTTT
TRBJ2-5 | - | TRBV30 | - | CAWSVTETQYF | TGTGCCTGGAGTGTAACAGAGACCCAGTACTTC
TRBJ1-2 | - | TRBV6-1 | - | CASRVGDGANYGYTF | TGTGCCAGCAGGGTTGGGGACGGAGCTAACTATGGCTACACCTTC
TRBJ2-1 | - | TRBV5-4 | TRBD2 | CASSYASGTYNEQFF | TGTGCCAGCAGCTACGCTAGCGGGACTTACAATGAGCAGTTCTTC
TRBJ1-1 | - | TRBV6-1 | TRBD1 | CASRGDRRTEAFF | TGTGCCAGCAGGGGGGACAGAAGAACTGAAGCTTTCTTT
TRBJ2-1 | - | TRBV2 | TRBD2 | CASSTGTSVNNEQFF | TGTGCCAGCAGTACCGGGACTAGCGTCAACAATGAGCAGTTCTTC
TRBJ1-2 | medium-sized | TRBV4-1 | - | CASSPGPLGDYGYTF | TGCGCCAGCAGCCCCGGACCCCTAGGAGACTATGGCTACACCTTC
TRBJ1-1 | - | TRBV7-9 | TRBD1 | CASSLVRGMNTEAFF | TGTGCCAGCAGCTTAGTCAGGGGGATGAACACTGAAGCTTTCTTT
TRBJ1-1 | - | TRBV9 | - | CASSVGDIEAFF | TGTGCCAGCAGCGTAGGTGACATTGAAGCTTTCTTT
TRBJ1-3 | - | TRBV6-5 | - | CASSYGGRTSGNTIYF | TGTGCCAGCAGTTACGGGGGACGGACCTCTGGAAACACCATATATTTT